Shown below are 22 T cell receptor beta chains from a single sample sequenced in a study of T cells in Graves' hyperthyroidism and ophthalmopathy. Template material for amplifying TCR beta CDR3 regions consisted of RNA transcripts. HTBI primers were the set used in a first-round RT-PCR of the TCR CDR3. TCRdb re-called the multiplex PCR reads with MiXCR, one entry per CDR3 protein. The sample yields approximately 400,000 distinct CDR3 sequences, about 15% seen once. The sequencing input was blood. Every receptor here comes from a woman in her sixties with Graves' hyperthyroidism.

This clonotype was seen a handful of times. The chain employs TRBV19 and TRBJ1-4; the match to TRBD1 covers 8 bases. Unmatched junction bases numbered 8, after V lost 5 bases and J lost 3 bases. The germline V gene encodes CDR1 LNHDA and CDR2 SQIVND (reference sequence). This CDR3 region has 16 residues. Here the CDR3 reads CASSFGQGRANEKLFF. The DNA of the CDR3 is TGTGCCAGTAGTTTCGGACAGGGTAGGGCTAATGAAAAACTGTTTTTT.

The V gene is TRBV6-6, the J gene TRBJ1-5; D is undetermined. The germline CDR1 and CDR2 sequences are MNHNY and SVGAGI (reference sequence). With 2 bases removed from V and 0 bases from J, the gap between germline ends came to 17 bases. CDR3 length: 18 amino acids. CDR3 nucleotides: TGTGCCAGCAGTTACCTGCCCTACAAGCGGAATAGCAATCAGCCCCAGCATTTT. Translated, it gives CASSYLPYKRNSNQPQHF.

This clonotype was observed a handful of times. V gene TRBV6-1 combines with J gene TRBJ2-2, with D perhaps given as TRBD1 or TRBD2 (6 bases each). Germline-derived CDR1 and CDR2 are MNHNS and SASEGT. Trimming removed 5 bases from V and 5 bases from J, with 21 bases in between. The CDR3 length is 17 residues. CDR3 DNA sequence: TGTGCCAGCAGTTCCGCTCAGGGGAGCGGGTCAACCGGGGAGCTGTTTTTT. Translated, it gives CASSSAQGSGSTGELFF.

The rearrangement uses TRBV2 and TRBJ2-5; 10 nucleotides match TRBD1. With V trimmed by 5 bases and J by 5 bases, 8 bases remained unmatched. The CDR3 length is 15 residues. Germline CDR1 SNHLY, CDR2 FYNNEI. CDR3 sequence: CASSRRDRGLETQYF. In DNA form, the CDR3 reads TGTGCCAGCAGTCGAAGGGACAGGGGTTTGGAGACCCAGTACTTC.

This chain uses TRBV20-1 with TRBJ2-7; a possible D gene is TRBD2 (6 bases). The germline CDR1 and CDR2 sequences are DFQATT and SNEGSKA (reference sequence). The CDR3 is made up of 13 amino acids. V lost 3 bases and J lost 5, with 14 bases in between. The DNA for the CDR3 is TGCAGTGCTAGTGGTATCGGGAGAAACGAGCAGTACTTC. Amino acid sequence: CSASGIGRNEQYF.

This rearrangement joins TRBV7-9 to TRBJ2-5; 9 bases line up with TRBD1. V shed 4 bases, J shed 5 bases, and the junction held 5 bases outside the gene matches. The germline CDR1 and CDR2 sequences are SEHNR and FQNEAQ (reference sequence). This CDR3 has 14 residues. The DNA for the CDR3 is TGTGCCAGCAGCTCCCGGGACAGGGTCGAGACCCAGTACTTC. Translating it yields CASSSRDRVETQYF.

The chain recombines TRBV7-6 with TRBJ2-2; 10 nucleotides line up with TRBD2. The germline V gene encodes CDR1 SGHVS and CDR2 FNYEAQ. After removal of 1 base from V and 5 bases from J, the junction contained 4 bases not matched to a gene. The CDR3 consists of 16 residues. CDR3 protein: CASSLEPSGSTGELFF. CDR3 bases: TGTGCCAGCAGCTTAGAGCCTAGCGGGAGTACCGGGGAGCTGTTTTTT.

Ten or more counts support this clonotype. The V gene is TRBV5-4, the J gene TRBJ2-7, with 9 positions matching TRBD1. The CDR3 is 15 residues long. Germline CDR1 is SGHNT and CDR2 is YYREEE (reference sequence). J gave up 0 bases and V 4 bases, and 5 bases lay outside the gene matches. The CDR3 region is CASSPQQGASYEQYF. In DNA form, the CDR3 reads TGTGCCAGCAGCCCCCAACAGGGGGCCTCCTACGAGCAGTACTTC.

This clonotype was observed at least ten times. This chain joins TRBV28 and TRBJ1-5; TRBD1 matches 7 bases. The CDR3 length is 16 residues. Looked up from germline, CDR1 is MDHEN and CDR2 is SYDVKM. J lost 4 bases, V lost 7 bases, and 13 bases had no gene match. This CDR3 reads CASNLPGQLVNQPQHF. In DNA form, the CDR3 reads TGTGCCAGCAATCTTCCGGGACAGTTGGTGAATCAGCCCCAGCATTTT.

This sequence joins TRBV5-1 and TRBJ2-1; 10 nucleotides line up with TRBD1. The V segment lost 4 bases and the J segment 0 bases; nucleotides outside the gene matches: 10. Germline V CDR1 and CDR2: SGHRS, YFSETQ. This CDR3 region has 18 residues. The CDR3 here is CASSTTGGRESSYNEQFF. The CDR3 nucleotides are TGCGCCAGCAGCACGACAGGGGGCAGAGAAAGCTCCTACAATGAGCAGTTCTTC.

This clonotype was recorded at least ten times. The chain recombines TRBV20-1 with TRBJ2-5, with D perhaps TRBD1 or TRBD2 (6 bases each). The germline V gene has CDR1 DFQATT and CDR2 SNEGSKA (reference sequence). The CDR3 has 12 amino acids. The V end lost 3 bases, the J end lost 5 bases, and 10 bases lay between the germline ends. The CDR3 reads CSASGGGETQYF. Here the CDR3 DNA reads TGCAGTGCTAGCGGGGGCGGGGAGACCCAGTACTTC.

At least ten counts were recorded for this clonotype. The chain uses TRBV2 and TRBJ2-4; 12 bases fit TRBD2. The length of the CDR3 is 14 residues. Losses at the gene ends were 2 bases for V and 15 bases for J; bases not matched to a gene: 8. Germline V gene data show CDR1 as SNHLY and CDR2 as FYNNEI. CDR3 DNA: TGTGCCAGCAGTGAATCGACTAGCGGGGGCCATACGTACTTC. Amino acid sequence: CASSESTSGGHTYF.

The chain links TRBV6-1 to TRBJ2-2; 13 nucleotides match TRBD2. V was clipped by 4 bases and J by 7 bases; unmatched bases: 6. CDR3 length: 16 residues. Germline V gene lookup returns CDR1 MNHNS and CDR2 SASEGT. The DNA of the CDR3 is TGTGCCAGCAGTGGGACTAGCGGGAGTTCGGTCGGGGAGCTGTTTTTT. Residues: CASSGTSGSSVGELFF.

V usage is TRBV2 and J usage is TRBJ1-4; D not resolved. The CDR3 runs to 13 residues. Germline-derived CDR1 and CDR2 are SNHLY and FYNNEI. The germline V and J ends were trimmed by 6 bases and 3 bases, with 8 bases remaining between them. The CDR3 DNA reads as TGTGCCAGCAGACGGAGTCCTAATGAAAAACTGTTTTTT. It yields the protein CASRRSPNEKLFF.

On this clonotype: A read error may produce the germline difference seen at one junction end. The V and J genes are TRBV7-9 and TRBJ2-7, with TRBD2 identical over 8 bases. Per germline, CDR1 SEHNR and CDR2 FQNEAQ (reference sequence). The CDR3 length is 14 residues. Written as DNA, the CDR3 is TGTGCCAGCGGCTTTGGTAGCGGGACCTACGAGCAGTACTTC. Translation: CASGFGSGTYEQYF.

The chain links TRBV6-1 to TRBJ1-4; 9 nucleotides agree with TRBD1. Germline V lookup: CDR1 MNHNS, CDR2 SASEGT. The CDR3 has 14 amino acids. V was clipped by 7 bases and J by 8 bases; unmatched bases: 8. The CDR3, as DNA: TGTGCCAGCACCGGACAGGGGATGGGAGAAAAACTGTTTTTT. Encoded protein: CASTGQGMGEKLFF.

This clonotype was seen a handful of times. This chain links TRBV10-3 with TRBJ2-3; D is possibly TRBD1 or TRBD2 (6 bases each). Trimming shortened V by 6 bases and J by 5 bases, and 15 bases separated the two germline ends. Looked up from germline, CDR1 is ENHRY and CDR2 is SYGVKD. This CDR3 has 14 residues. CDR3 protein: CAIRGGGSGDTQYF. DNA for the CDR3: TGTGCCATCAGGGGGGGCGGTTCAGGAGATACGCAGTATTTT.

This clonotype occurred many times. This rearrangement joins TRBV29-1 to TRBJ1-2; tentative D call: TRBD1 (5 bases). This CDR3 region has 14 residues. V lost 4 bases and J lost 8, with 20 bases in between. Germline values: CDR1 SQVTM, CDR2 ANQGSEA. The CDR3 is CSVGGVGQIRGYTF. The CDR3 region has the DNA TGCAGCGTTGGTGGGGTGGGGCAGATTCGAGGCTACACCTTC.

This clonotype was observed many times. V is TRBV12-3 or TRBV12-4 and J is TRBJ1-5, with TRBD1 identical over 8 bases. V dropped 4 bases and J dropped 5; count of bases not matched to a gene: 34. The CDR3 runs 24 residues. The CDR3 reads CASSWRTGTSLGGILSLRDQPQHF. CDR3 DNA: TGTGCCAGCAGTTGGAGGACAGGGACATCACTGGGGGGCATCCTTTCGCTCCGGGATCAGCCCCAGCATTTT.

This chain connects TRBV6-1 to TRBJ1-1, with a possible D match to TRBD1 (6 bases). Germline loops: CDR1 MNHNS, CDR2 SASEGT. The CDR3 covers 12 residues. Deletions cut 10 bases from V and 6 bases from J, with 15 bases between. The DNA of the CDR3 is TGTGCCACCACGAGGGGGGGGGCTGAAGCTTTCTTT. This gives the protein CATTRGGAEAFF.

There are many counts of this clonotype. This rearrangement joins TRBV6-5 to TRBJ2-7, with 9 positions matching TRBD1. This CDR3 region has 15 residues. The ends lost 2 bases at V and 0 bases at J; junction bases unmatched: 2. Germline lookup yields CDR1 MNHEY and CDR2 SVGAGI. The CDR3 is CASSYAGQGSYEQYF. As DNA, the CDR3 is TGTGCCAGCAGTTACGCGGGACAGGGCTCCTACGAGCAGTACTTC.

In its sample, this clonotype was seen a few times. At one end, the junction sequence differs from germline, possibly due to a read error. This chain links TRBV28 with TRBJ1-3; no firm D call. CDR1 is MDHEN, CDR2 SYDVKM, per germline. The CDR3 is 16 amino acids. Here the CDR3 DNA reads TGTGCCAGCAGTTTAAGATCGGCCTACTCTGGAGACACCATATATTTT. It yields the protein CASSLRSAYSGDTIYF.